The present T cell receptor (beta chain) was sequenced within a study of control samples from healthy donors and cancer patients. V was pared by 3 bases and J by 5 bases, with 16 bases between. Germline CDR1 ENHRY, CDR2 SYGVKD. The CDR3 covers 15 residues. TCRdb keeps only in-frame clones here, not all; method: immunoSEQ multiplex PCR. The profile shows 20,000 to 30,000 clones, 82% of them singletons. Sequencing was carried out using PBMCs. The gene calls are TRBV10-3 and TRBJ2-5, with D uncertain. The receptor comes from a man between 60 and 70 years old with colorectal cancer. The CDR3 here is CAISDGLRPWETQYF. The CDR3 DNA is TGTGCCATCAGTGACGGCCTAAGACCATGGGAGACCCAGTACTTC.